This TCR beta chain was observed in a study of tumor-infiltrating lymphocytes in oesophageal squamous cell carcinoma. This clonotype was found a few times. From germline, CDR1 is SGHTA and CDR2 FQGNSA. CDR3 length: 14 residues. TCRdb independently ran MiXCR on the PCR reads; one entry per CDR3 protein. The sample has 15,000 to 25,000 distinct CDR3 sequences, around two fifths seen once. The chain combines TRBV7-2 with TRBJ2-7; 9 bases agree with TRBD2. TRBJ2-5 explains the end of the DNA better; the J call may be wrong. Source material: esophageal tumor tissue. The clonotype was recovered from a male donor with esophageal squamous cell carcinoma. The CDR3 here is CASSLSGRWETQYF. The CDR3 DNA reads as TGTGCCAGCAGCCTTAGCGGGAGATGGGAGACCCAGTACTTC.